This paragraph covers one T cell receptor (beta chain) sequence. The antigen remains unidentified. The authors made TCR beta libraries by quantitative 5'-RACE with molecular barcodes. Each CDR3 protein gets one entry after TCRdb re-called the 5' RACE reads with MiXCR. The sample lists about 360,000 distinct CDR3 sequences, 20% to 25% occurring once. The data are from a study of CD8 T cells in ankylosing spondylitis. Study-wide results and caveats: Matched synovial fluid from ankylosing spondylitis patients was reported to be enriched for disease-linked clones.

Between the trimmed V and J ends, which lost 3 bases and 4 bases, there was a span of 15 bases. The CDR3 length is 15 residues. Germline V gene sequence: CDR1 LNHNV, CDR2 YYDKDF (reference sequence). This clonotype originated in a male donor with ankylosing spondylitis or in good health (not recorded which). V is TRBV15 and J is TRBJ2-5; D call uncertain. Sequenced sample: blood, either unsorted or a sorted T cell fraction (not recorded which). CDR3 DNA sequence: TGTGCCACCAGCAGGCACGTGGATTTTCGAGAGACCCAGTACTTC. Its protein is CATSRHVDFRETQYF.